This is a list of T cell receptor beta chains from one sample in a study of T cell responses to AZD1222 COVID-19 vaccine. This table comes from immunoSEQ multiplex PCR, and its TCRdb copy is limited to in-frame clones, with some not included. The sample has about 180,000 clones; about 90% are singletons. The source material was peripheral blood, sampled 28 days after the second AZD1222 dose. These receptor sequences come from an adult who received the AZD1222 COVID-19 vaccine. The CDR3 runs from the conserved cysteine through the conserved F or W. D genes are given only for firm matches. A clone size is listed for some rows: how often the clone was seen (once, few, many), or a class if it is expanded.

few,NA,TRBV7-2,TRBJ1-1,15,CASSQRGGSNTEAFF,TGTGCCAGCAGCCAGAGGGGAGGGTCGAACACTGAAGCTTTCTTT
few,NA,TRBV19,TRBJ1-1,13,CASSLTLNTEAFF,TGTGCCAGTAGTTTGACATTGAACACTGAAGCTTTCTTT
NA,NA,TRBV19,TRBJ2-2,13,CASSMIGTGELFF,TGTGCCAGTAGTATGATAGGTACCGGGGAGCTGTTTTTT
NA,TRBD1,TRBV3-1/TRBV3-2,TRBJ1-6,17,CASAGTGPNSYNSPLHF,TGTGCCAGCGCCGGGACAGGTCCCAACTCCTATAATTCACCCCTCCACTTT
NA,NA,TRBV19,TRBJ1-1,14,CASRPPGMNTEAFF,TGTGCCAGTCGACCGCCGGGAATGAACACTGAAGCTTTCTTT
NA,NA,TRBV6-5,TRBJ1-4,14,CAGGPDPRSEKLFF,TGTGCCGGGGGTCCGGACCCGCGCTCCGAAAAACTGTTTTTT
NA,NA,TRBV6-5,TRBJ2-2,14,CASRSTVNTGELFF,TGTGCCAGCAGGTCGACAGTTAACACCGGGGAGCTGTTTTTT
NA,NA,TRBV5-4,TRBJ2-3,13,CASSNRSSDTQYF,TGTGCCAGCAGTAACAGGAGTTCAGATACGCAGTATTTT
NA,TRBD1,TRBV28,TRBJ1-5,14,CASSFSGGLQPQHF,TGTGCCAGCAGTTTTTCAGGGGGTCTACAGCCCCAGCATTTT
NA,NA,TRBV5-4,TRBJ1-3,14,CASSLAGQGNTIYF,TGTGCCAGCAGCTTGGCCGGGCAAGGAAACACCATATATTTT
once,NA,TRBV10-3,TRBJ1-4,13,CAISVGRWEKLFF,TGTGCCATCAGTGTGGGGCGCTGGGAAAAACTGTTTTTT
NA,TRBD1,TRBV10-1,TRBJ1-1,13,CASSEIQGAEAFF,TGCGCCAGCAGCGAGATTCAGGGGGCCGAAGCTTTCTTT
NA,NA,TRBV28,TRBJ2-7,12,CASSFGTYEQYF,TGTGCCAGCAGTTTCGGAACCTACGAGCAGTACTTC
once,NA,TRBV9,TRBJ2-5,13,CASSFGTRETQYF,TGTGCCAGCAGCTTTGGGACGAGGGAGACCCAGTACTTC
NA,NA,TRBV28,TRBJ2-3,14,CATRIAGAADTQYF,TGTGCCACCCGTATCGCGGGGGCGGCAGATACGCAGTATTTT
NA,NA,TRBV19,TRBJ2-7,14,CASSNQDSSYEQYF,TGTGCCAGTAGTAACCAGGACAGCTCCTACGAGCAGTACTTC
few,TRBD1,TRBV11-2,TRBJ1-3,16,CASSLWQGATGNTIYF,TGTGCCAGCAGCTTATGGCAGGGGGCCACCGGAAACACCATATATTTT
once,TRBD1,TRBV29-1,TRBJ1-6,15,CSVKTGSGDLSPLHF,TGCAGCGTGAAGACAGGGTCGGGGGATCTTTCACCCCTCCACTTT
NA,TRBD2,TRBV6-4,TRBJ2-1,18,CASSDPEPLSGGGDEQFF,TGTGCCAGCAGTGACCCGGAACCCTTAAGCGGGGGTGGGGATGAGCAGTTCTTC
NA,TRBD1,TRBV15,TRBJ1-5,15,CATSRGGTANQPQHF,TGTGCCACCAGCAGAGGGGGGACAGCCAATCAGCCCCAGCATTTT
NA,TRBD2,TRBV5-1,TRBJ2-1,16,CASSSGLAGGYNEQFF,TGCGCCAGCAGCTCGGGACTAGCGGGGGGATACAATGAGCAGTTCTTC
NA,NA,TRBV6-5,TRBJ1-2,10,CVVGGVGYTF,TGTGTCGTTGGCGGGGTCGGCTACACCTTC
NA,NA,TRBV28,TRBJ1-1,13,CASSSGQNTEAFF,TGTGCCAGCAGTTCGGGACAGAACACTGAAGCTTTCTTT
NA,NA,TRBV5-1,TRBJ2-7,12,CASSLRDNEQYF,TGCGCCAGCAGCTTACGAGATAACGAGCAGTACTTC
NA,NA,TRBV5-1,TRBJ2-1,13,CASSLLVEGEQFF,TGCGCCAGCAGCTTGCTCGTGGAGGGTGAGCAGTTCTTC
NA,TRBD2,TRBV2,TRBJ2-1,15,CASSERGAPYNEQFF,TGTGCCAGCAGTGAGCGGGGGGCGCCCTACAATGAGCAGTTCTTC
NA,TRBD2,TRBV9,TRBJ2-7,16,CASSVATLAGPGEQYF,TGTGCCAGCAGCGTAGCTACCCTAGCGGGTCCTGGCGAGCAGTACTTC
NA,NA,TRBV2,TRBJ1-2,16,CASSEGAGDNNYGYTF,TGTGCCAGCAGTGAAGGGGCAGGGGACAATAACTATGGCTACACCTTC
NA,TRBD1,TRBV18,TRBJ1-2,12,CASSQGQGAYTF,TGTGCCAGCTCACAAGGACAGGGGGCCTACACCTTC
NA,NA,TRBV27,TRBJ1-5,13,CASSLVVNQPQHF,TGTGCCAGCAGTTTAGTGGTCAATCAGCCCCAGCATTTT
NA,NA,TRBV28,TRBJ1-6,14,CASIEGYLNSPLHF,TGTGCCAGCATTGAAGGATATTTGAATTCACCCCTCCACTTT
NA,NA,TRBV6-5,TRBJ2-3,15,CASARPGAGVDTQYF,TGTGCCAGCGCTCGGCCGGGAGCCGGAGTGGATACGCAGTATTTT
NA,NA,TRBV28,TRBJ2-5,15,CASSLGTAYQETQYF,TGTGCCAGCAGTTTGGGGACGGCGTACCAAGAGACCCAGTACTTC
NA,NA,TRBV11-2,TRBJ1-3,14,CASSLVGSGNTIYF,TGTGCCAGCAGCTTAGTGGGTTCTGGAAACACCATATATTTT
NA,NA,TRBV19,TRBJ1-1,12,CASIKGSGEAFF,TGTGCCAGTATTAAGGGTTCTGGTGAAGCTTTCTTT
NA,NA,TRBV5-1,TRBJ2-7,11,CASRSGYEQYF,TGCGCCAGCAGGTCGGGTTACGAGCAGTACTTC
few,NA,TRBV6-5,TRBJ1-1,14,CASSRGTFNTEAFF,TGTGCCAGCAGCCGCGGGACGTTTAACACTGAAGCTTTCTTT
NA,TRBD1,TRBV2,TRBJ2-7,13,CASSATGKGEQYF,TGTGCCAGCAGTGCGACAGGGAAAGGCGAGCAGTACTTC
NA,NA,TRBV7-2,TRBJ1-1,16,CASSLNALGGGTEAFF,TGTGCCAGCAGCTTAAACGCACTCGGAGGGGGCACTGAAGCTTTCTTT